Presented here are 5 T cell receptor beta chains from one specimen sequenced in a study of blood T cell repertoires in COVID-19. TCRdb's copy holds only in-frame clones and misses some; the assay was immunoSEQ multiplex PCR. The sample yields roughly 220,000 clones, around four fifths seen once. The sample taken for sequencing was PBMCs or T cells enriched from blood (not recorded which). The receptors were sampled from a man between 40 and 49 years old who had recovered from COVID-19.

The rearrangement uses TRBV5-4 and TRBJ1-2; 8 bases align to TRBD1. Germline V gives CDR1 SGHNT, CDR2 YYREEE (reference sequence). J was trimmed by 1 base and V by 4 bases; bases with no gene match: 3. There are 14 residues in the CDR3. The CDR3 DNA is TGTGCCAGCAGCGCGGGACAGGATAACTATGGCTACACCTTC. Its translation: CASSAGQDNYGYTF. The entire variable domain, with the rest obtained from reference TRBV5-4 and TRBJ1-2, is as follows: ETGVTQSPTHLIKTRGQQVTLRCSSQSGHNTVSWYQQALGQGPQFIFQYYREEENGRGNFPPRFSGLQFPNYSSELNVNALELDDSALYLCASSAGQDNYGYTFGSGTRLTVV.

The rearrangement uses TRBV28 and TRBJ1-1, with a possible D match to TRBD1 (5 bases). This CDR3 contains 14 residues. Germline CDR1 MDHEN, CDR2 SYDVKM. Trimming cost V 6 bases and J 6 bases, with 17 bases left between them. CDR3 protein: CASRSPGDDPEAFF. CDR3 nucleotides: TGTGCCAGCAGGTCTCCGGGGGATGACCCTGAAGCTTTCTTT.

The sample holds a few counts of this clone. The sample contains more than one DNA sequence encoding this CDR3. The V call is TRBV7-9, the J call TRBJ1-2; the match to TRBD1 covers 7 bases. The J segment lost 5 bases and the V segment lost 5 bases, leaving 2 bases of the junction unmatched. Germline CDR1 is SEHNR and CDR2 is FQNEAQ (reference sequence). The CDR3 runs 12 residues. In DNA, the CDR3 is TGTGCCAGCAGCAGGGACAGTTATGGCTACACCTTC. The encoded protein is CASSRDSYGYTF.

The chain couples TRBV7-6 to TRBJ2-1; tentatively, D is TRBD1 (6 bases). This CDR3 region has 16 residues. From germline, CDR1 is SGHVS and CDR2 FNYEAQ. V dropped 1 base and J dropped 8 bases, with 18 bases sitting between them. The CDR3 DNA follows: TGTGCCAGCAGCTTAGGGGGGCGCCGGAGGATGGATGAGCAGTTCTTC. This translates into CASSLGGRRRMDEQFF.

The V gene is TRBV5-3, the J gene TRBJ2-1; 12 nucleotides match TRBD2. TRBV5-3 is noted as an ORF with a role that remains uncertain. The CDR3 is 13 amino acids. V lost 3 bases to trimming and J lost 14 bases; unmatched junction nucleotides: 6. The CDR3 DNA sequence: TGTGCCAGAAGCTCGACTAGCGGGAGTTCAGAGTTCTTC. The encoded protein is CARSSTSGSSEFF.